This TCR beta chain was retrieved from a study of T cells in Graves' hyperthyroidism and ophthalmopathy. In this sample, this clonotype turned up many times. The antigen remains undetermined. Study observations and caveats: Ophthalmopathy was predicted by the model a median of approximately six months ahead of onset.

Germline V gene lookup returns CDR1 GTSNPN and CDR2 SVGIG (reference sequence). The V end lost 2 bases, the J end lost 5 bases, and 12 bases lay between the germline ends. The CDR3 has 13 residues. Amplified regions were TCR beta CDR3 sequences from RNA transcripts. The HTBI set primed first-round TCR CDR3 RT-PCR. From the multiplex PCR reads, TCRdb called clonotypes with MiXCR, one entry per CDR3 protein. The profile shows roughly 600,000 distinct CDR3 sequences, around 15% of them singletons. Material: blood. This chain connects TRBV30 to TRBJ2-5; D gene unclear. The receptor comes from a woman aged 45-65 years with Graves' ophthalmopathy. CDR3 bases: TGTGCCTGGAGTCGGTGGCTTCGGGAGACCCAGTACTTC. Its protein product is CAWSRWLRETQYF.